These 17 T cell receptor beta chains were sequenced from one sample in a study of T cells in Graves' hyperthyroidism and ophthalmopathy. TCR beta CDR3 regions were amplified from RNA. Primed by the HTBI set, a first-round RT-PCR was run on the TCR CDR3. TCRdb analysed the multiplex PCR reads with MiXCR anew, one entry per CDR3 protein. The table has fewer than 450,000 distinct CDR3 sequences, nearly 15% seen once. Sequenced sample: blood. These receptors were taken from a woman between 55 and 75 years old with Graves' ophthalmopathy.

This clonotype was observed many times. This chain uses TRBV7-3 with TRBJ2-3; D may match TRBD1 or TRBD2 (5 bases each). This CDR3 is built from 16 residues. Germline V gives CDR1 SGHTA, CDR2 FQGTGA. With 2 bases removed from V and 4 bases from J, the gap between germline ends came to 16 bases. CDR3 nucleotide sequence: TGTGCCAGCAGCTTAGCCGGGGCAGGGAGCCCAGATACGCAGTATTTT. The encoded protein is CASSLAGAGSPDTQYF.

There are many counts of this clonotype. This sequence joins TRBV5-6 and TRBJ2-7; TRBD2 is a possible D gene (5 bases). This CDR3 is 13 amino acids long. Germline V gene lookup returns CDR1 SGHDT and CDR2 YYEEEE. The germline V and J ends were trimmed by 4 bases and 3 bases, with 11 bases remaining between them. The CDR3 here is CASSAGRNYEQYF. In DNA, the CDR3 is TGTGCCAGCAGCGCGGGCAGAAACTACGAGCAGTACTTC. The complete variable domain, with remaining parts taken from reference TRBV5-6 and TRBJ2-7, reads DAGVTQSPTHLIKTRGQQVTLRCSPKSGHDTVSWYQQALGQGPQFIFQYYEEEERQRGNFPDRFSGHQFPNYSSELNVNALLLGDSALYLCASSAGRNYEQYFGPGTRLTVT.

V is TRBV27 and J is TRBJ1-1; D not certain. This CDR3 region has 14 residues. The V gene's germline CDR1 is MNHEY and CDR2 SMNVEV (reference sequence). Trimming stripped 5 bases from V and 5 bases from J, with 15 bases between. CDR3: CASSTRGRWTEAFF. Here the CDR3 DNA reads TGTGCCAGCAGTACCCGAGGAAGATGGACTGAAGCTTTCTTT.

Many counts were recorded for this clonotype. This chain joins TRBV25-1 and TRBJ2-5; D is possibly TRBD2 (5 bases). This CDR3 has 14 residues. CDR1 is MGHDK and CDR2 is SYGVNS in the germline V gene. V gave up 3 bases and J gave up 5 bases, with 13 bases separating them. The CDR3 loop reads CASSDPGRPETQYF. CDR3 DNA: TGTGCCAGCAGTGACCCTGGGAGACCCGAGACCCAGTACTTC.

At least ten counts were recorded for this clonotype. CDR3 sequence (DNA): TGTGCCAGCAGCTTGGTAGGGCAGAACTATGGCTACACCTTC. Translated, it gives CASSLVGQNYGYTF. The genes are TRBV5-8 and TRBJ1-2; D call uncertain. V lost 0 bases and J 2 bases, leaving 8 bases between the germline ends. This CDR3 region has 14 residues. Per the germline V gene, CDR1 is SGHTS and CDR2 is YDEGEE.

This clonotype was found many times. This rearrangement joins TRBV12-3 or TRBV12-4 to TRBJ2-7, with TRBD2 matching 7 bases. The length of the CDR3 is 14 residues. Trimming removed 5 bases from V and 1 base from J; junction bases left unmatched: 5. For the CDR3, the DNA is TGTGCCAGCAGTGCAGCGGGGCAATCCTACGAGCAGTACTTC. Translating gives CASSAAGQSYEQYF.

This clonotype has more than one count but fewer than ten. J is TRBJ1-1 and V is TRBV6-1, with 9 bases aligning to TRBD1. Germline loops: CDR1 MNHNS, CDR2 SASEGT. The ends lost 6 bases at V and 4 bases at J; junction bases unmatched: 6. This CDR3 is built from 14 residues. Written as DNA, the CDR3 is TGTGCCAGCAGGGTACAGGGGGCTTCCACTGAAGCTTTCTTT. It codes for CASRVQGASTEAFF.

This clonotype has a count of ten or more. This chain uses TRBV18 with TRBJ2-7; D possibly corresponds to TRBD2 (5 bases). V lost 3 bases to trimming and J lost 6 bases, with 12 bases between them. The CDR3 spans 13 residues. In germline, CDR1 is KGHSH, CDR2 LQKENI. The CDR3 sequence: CASSPMGSSEQYF. CDR3 nucleotides: TGTGCCAGCTCACCGATGGGGAGTTCCGAGCAGTACTTC. The variable domain in full, completed from reference TRBV18 and TRBJ2-7, reads NAGVMQNPRHLVRRRGQEARLRCSPMKGHSHVYWYRQLPEEGLKFMVYLQKENIIDESGMPKERFSAEFPKEGPSILRIQQVVRGDSAAYFCASSPMGSSEQYFGPGTRLTVT.

This clonotype was counted many times. The chain links TRBV28 to TRBJ2-7; the D gene could be TRBD1 or TRBD2 (5 bases each). The CDR3 consists of 15 residues. CDR1 and CDR2 from the germline V gene are MDHEN and SYDVKM. V was shortened by 4 bases and J by 0 bases, with 13 bases between the two germline ends. Here the CDR3 DNA reads TGTGCCAGCAGTTCCCGGGACGCGAGCTCCTACGAGCAGTACTTC. Protein: CASSSRDASSYEQYF.

This clonotype was counted many times. The rearrangement uses TRBV7-2 and TRBJ2-7; D is undetermined. V was trimmed by 3 bases and J by 5 bases, leaving 8 bases between them. The germline V gene has CDR1 SGHTA and CDR2 FQGNSA. The CDR3 consists of 12 residues. The CDR3 reads CASSFGFNEQYF. The CDR3 DNA sequence: TGTGCCAGCAGCTTTGGGTTTAACGAGCAGTACTTC.

V gene TRBV5-1 combines with J gene TRBJ2-6; no definite D call. The CDR3 extends over 18 amino acids. In germline, CDR1 is SGHRS, CDR2 YFSETQ. The ends were cut back, 0 bases at V and 0 bases at J, with 13 bases in the middle. CDR3 in DNA: TGCGCCAGCAGCTTGGCCGAGGAGTGGGTCTCTGGGGCCAACGTCCTGACTTTC. Translated: CASSLAEEWVSGANVLTF. The whole variable domain, remainder taken from reference TRBV5-1 and TRBJ2-6, is KAGVTQTPRYLIKTRGQQVTLSCSPISGHRSVSWYQQTPGQGLQFLFEYFSETQRNKGNFPGRFSGRQFSNSRSEMNVSTLELGDSALYLCASSLAEEWVSGANVLTFGAGSRLTVL.

This clonotype was found many times. The genes are TRBV20-1 and TRBJ2-7; weak D call: TRBD1 (6 bases). V was cut by 1 base and J by 4 bases, with 23 bases left in between. Germline values: CDR1 DFQATT, CDR2 SNEGSKA (reference sequence). The length of the CDR3 is 17 residues. The CDR3 DNA is TGCAGTGCTAGAGGGAATCCGGGACAAGGGGCTACGTACGAGCAGTACTTC. This codes for CSARGNPGQGATYEQYF.

There are a few counts of this clonotype. The chain combines TRBV6-1 with TRBJ1-6, with TRBD1 matching over 7 bases. J gave up 7 bases and V 6 bases, and 3 bases lay outside the gene matches. Per germline, CDR1 MNHNS and CDR2 SASEGT. This CDR3 region has 13 residues. CDR3 nucleotide sequence: TGTGCCAGCAGGTGGGACAGCAATTCACCCCTCCACTTT. This codes for CASRWDSNSPLHF.

The genes are TRBV20-1 and TRBJ2-1, with 12 nucleotides matching TRBD2. Trimming at V came to 1 base and at J to 0 bases, leaving 19 bases not matched to a gene. Per germline, CDR1 DFQATT and CDR2 SNEGSKA (reference sequence). The CDR3 is 22 amino acids. The CDR3 loop reads CSARGDRPTSGRTHTSYNEQFF. The CDR3 region has the DNA TGCAGTGCTAGAGGGGACAGGCCTACTAGCGGGAGGACCCATACCTCCTACAATGAGCAGTTCTTC.

This clonotype was seen ten or more times. This sequence joins TRBV12-3 or TRBV12-4 and TRBJ1-5; D gene ambiguous. Deletions cut 7 bases from V and 10 bases from J, with 20 bases between. The CDR3 sequence is 14 residues long. CDR3 sequence (DNA): TGTGCCAGCACCCTGGAGGCAGGACGCTCACCCCAGCATTTT. Its translation is CASTLEAGRSPQHF.

In this sample, this clonotype turned up a few times. This chain uses TRBV28 with TRBJ2-3; D gene ambiguous. Trimming took 9 bases from V and 2 from J, leaving 15 bases between them. The CDR3 totals 14 residues. The germline V gene has CDR1 MDHEN and CDR2 SYDVKM. The CDR3: CASGLGDVTDTQYF. The CDR3 nucleotides are TGTGCCAGTGGGTTAGGAGACGTCACAGATACGCAGTATTTT.

The chain couples TRBV10-1 to TRBJ2-1; the D call may be TRBD1 or TRBD2 (6 bases each). CDR1 and CDR2 (germline): WNHNN, SYGVQD (reference sequence). The V end lost 5 bases, the J end lost 15 bases, and 14 bases lay between the germline ends. The CDR3 has 11 amino acids. The CDR3 reads CASSNGGTTFF. The CDR3 DNA reads as TGCGCCAGCAGTAACGGCGGGACAACGTTCTTC.